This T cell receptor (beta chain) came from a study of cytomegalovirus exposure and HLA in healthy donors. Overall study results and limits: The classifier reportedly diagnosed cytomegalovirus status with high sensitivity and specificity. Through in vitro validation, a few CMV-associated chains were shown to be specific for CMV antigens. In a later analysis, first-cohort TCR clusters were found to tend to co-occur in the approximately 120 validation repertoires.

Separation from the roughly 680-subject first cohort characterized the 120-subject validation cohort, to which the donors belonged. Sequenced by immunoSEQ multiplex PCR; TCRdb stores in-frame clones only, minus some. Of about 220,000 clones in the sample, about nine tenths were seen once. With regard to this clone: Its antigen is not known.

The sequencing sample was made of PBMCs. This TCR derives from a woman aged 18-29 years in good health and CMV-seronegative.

CDR3 protein: CASSIGALLQETQYF. In nucleotides, the CDR3 is TGTGCCAGTAGTATAGGAGCGCTACTCCAAGAGACCCAGTACTTC. The V and J genes are TRBV19 and TRBJ2-5, with D unclear. V lost 1 base to trimming and J lost 1 base, with 10 bases between them. Germline V gene lookup returns CDR1 LNHDA and CDR2 SQIVND (reference sequence). The CDR3 spans 15 residues.